A selection of T cell receptor beta chains follows, all from one sample in a study of blood T cell repertoires in COVID-19. The repertoire was sequenced with immunoSEQ multiplex PCR; TCRdb's copy has only in-frame clones and lacks some. There are hundreds of thousands of clones in the sample; 85% occur only once, and over 0.95% lies in the top ten. The sample taken for sequencing was peripheral blood. The source of these receptors is a man in his forties or fifties with acute or convalescent COVID-19. Both conserved end residues are part of each CDR3. D genes are given only for firm matches. The size field is filled for only some rows; it gives once, few, many or a size class.

CDR3 protein: CASSSVVGAGVFSPLHF; CDR3 DNA: TGTGCCAGCAGCAGTGTGGTAGGGGCCGGCGTTTTTTCACCCCTCCACTTT; clone size: few; D gene: NA; J gene: TRBJ1-6; V gene: TRBV25-1
CDR3 protein: CASSKQGEAEKLFF; CDR3 DNA: TGTGCCAGCAGTAAACAGGGCGAGGCTGAAAAACTGTTTTTT; clone size: NA; D gene: NA; J gene: TRBJ1-4; V gene: TRBV27
CDR3 protein: CASSSRASGGNNEQFF; CDR3 DNA: TGTGCCAGCAGTTCGAGGGCTAGCGGGGGGAACAATGAGCAGTTCTTC; clone size: NA; D gene: TRBD2; J gene: TRBJ2-1; V gene: TRBV11-3
CDR3 protein: CATSQAGANTGELFF; CDR3 DNA: TGTGCCACCAGCCAAGCGGGGGCAAACACCGGGGAGCTGTTTTTT; clone size: NA; D gene: TRBD2; J gene: TRBJ2-2; V gene: TRBV24-1
CDR3 protein: CAISSGGADEQFF; CDR3 DNA: TGTGCCATCAGTAGCGGGGGGGCGGATGAGCAGTTCTTC; clone size: once; D gene: TRBD2; J gene: TRBJ2-1; V gene: TRBV10-3
CDR3 protein: CASSEGQGAYEQYF; CDR3 DNA: TGTGCCAGCAGTGAGGGACAGGGGGCCTACGAGCAGTACTTC; clone size: NA; D gene: TRBD1; J gene: TRBJ2-7; V gene: TRBV2
CDR3 protein: CASSLSGGHYTEAFF; CDR3 DNA: TGTGCCAGCAGCTTATCTGGGGGCCATTACACTGAAGCTTTCTTT; clone size: NA; D gene: NA; J gene: TRBJ1-1; V gene: TRBV11-1
CDR3 protein: CAINMGTADNTGELFF; CDR3 DNA: TGTGCCATCAACATGGGGACAGCAGATAACACCGGGGAGCTGTTTTTT; clone size: few; D gene: TRBD1; J gene: TRBJ2-2; V gene: TRBV10-3
CDR3 protein: CASSPGLAVITDTQYF; CDR3 DNA: TGTGCCAGCAGCCCCGGACTAGCGGTGATCACAGATACGCAGTATTTT; clone size: few; D gene: TRBD2; J gene: TRBJ2-3; V gene: TRBV3-1/TRBV3-2
CDR3 protein: CAWSDDSNYGYTF; CDR3 DNA: TGTGCCTGGAGTGATGACAGTAACTATGGCTACACCTTC; clone size: few; D gene: NA; J gene: TRBJ1-2; V gene: TRBV30
CDR3 protein: CASRLSASGNTIYF; CDR3 DNA: TGTGCCAGCAGATTATCCGCCTCTGGAAACACCATATATTTT; clone size: NA; D gene: NA; J gene: TRBJ1-3; V gene: TRBV19
CDR3 protein: CASSYSGGAGNEQFF; CDR3 DNA: TGTGCCAGCAGCTATAGCGGGGGGGCCGGCAATGAGCAGTTCTTC; clone size: NA; D gene: TRBD2; J gene: TRBJ2-1; V gene: TRBV7-2
CDR3 protein: CASSHPPQGVYEQFF; CDR3 DNA: TGCGCCAGCAGCCACCCTCCACAGGGGGTCTATGAGCAGTTCTTC; clone size: NA; D gene: TRBD1; J gene: TRBJ2-1; V gene: TRBV4-1
CDR3 protein: CASSTAGIRTDTQYF; CDR3 DNA: TGTGCCAGCTCAACAGCGGGGATTCGCACAGATACGCAGTATTTT; clone size: NA; D gene: TRBD2; J gene: TRBJ2-3; V gene: TRBV18
CDR3 protein: CSVLTGYGNQPQHF; CDR3 DNA: TGCAGCGTCTTAACAGGTTACGGCAATCAGCCCCAGCATTTT; clone size: NA; D gene: NA; J gene: TRBJ1-5; V gene: TRBV29-1
CDR3 protein: CASSAIPTGTGSEQYF; CDR3 DNA: TGTGCCAGCAGTGCCATACCAACCGGGACAGGCAGCGAGCAGTACTTC; clone size: NA; D gene: TRBD1; J gene: TRBJ2-7; V gene: TRBV2
CDR3 protein: CASSTRSATGELFF; CDR3 DNA: TGTGCCAGCTCAACTAGGTCGGCGACCGGGGAGCTGTTTTTT; clone size: NA; D gene: NA; J gene: TRBJ2-2; V gene: TRBV13
CDR3 protein: CASSLEQNTEAFF; CDR3 DNA: TGCGCCAGCAGCTTGGAGCAGAACACTGAAGCTTTCTTT; clone size: few; D gene: NA; J gene: TRBJ1-1; V gene: TRBV5-1
CDR3 protein: CASSRPGTEVDTQYF; CDR3 DNA: TGCGCCAGCAGCCGCCCGGGAACCGAGGTGGATACGCAGTATTTT; clone size: NA; D gene: NA; J gene: TRBJ2-3; V gene: TRBV4-1
CDR3 protein: CASSVTGNSGNTIYF; CDR3 DNA: TGTGCCAGCAGTGTGACAGGGAACTCTGGAAACACCATATATTTT; clone size: once; D gene: TRBD1; J gene: TRBJ1-3; V gene: TRBV2
CDR3 protein: CASSLTNYNEQFF; CDR3 DNA: TGTGCCAGCAGCTTGACTAACTACAATGAGCAGTTCTTC; clone size: few; D gene: NA; J gene: TRBJ2-1; V gene: TRBV11-3
CDR3 protein: CASSQEERGGPETQYF; CDR3 DNA: TGTGCCAGCAGCCAAGAAGAGCGGGGGGGCCCGGAGACCCAGTACTTC; clone size: NA; D gene: TRBD2; J gene: TRBJ2-5; V gene: TRBV3-1/TRBV3-2
CDR3 protein: CASSASVSGELFF; CDR3 DNA: TGTGCCAGCAGTGCATCAGTTTCCGGGGAGCTGTTTTTT; clone size: NA; D gene: NA; J gene: TRBJ2-2; V gene: TRBV2
CDR3 protein: CASSLWSGSGELFF; CDR3 DNA: TGTGCCAGCAGCTTATGGTCGGGTTCCGGGGAGCTGTTTTTT; clone size: NA; D gene: NA; J gene: TRBJ2-2; V gene: TRBV11-3
CDR3 protein: CASSFIEKLFF; CDR3 DNA: TGTGCCAGCAGCTTTATCGAAAAACTGTTTTTT; clone size: NA; D gene: NA; J gene: TRBJ1-4; V gene: TRBV5-8
CDR3 protein: CASSPVYRGQNTGELFF; CDR3 DNA: TGTGCCAGCTCACCAGTGTATAGGGGACAGAACACCGGGGAGCTGTTTTTT; clone size: NA; D gene: NA; J gene: TRBJ2-2; V gene: TRBV18
CDR3 protein: CASSLFRGTVGDNEQFF; CDR3 DNA: TGTGCCAGCAGTTTATTTCGGGGGACGGTCGGAGACAATGAGCAGTTCTTC; clone size: once; D gene: NA; J gene: TRBJ2-1; V gene: TRBV27
CDR3 protein: CASSVAVLPGQGPYEQYF; CDR3 DNA: TGTGCCAGCAGCGTAGCGGTCTTACCGGGACAGGGGCCCTACGAGCAGTACTTC; clone size: NA; D gene: TRBD1; J gene: TRBJ2-7; V gene: TRBV9
CDR3 protein: CASSMTDISGNTIYF; CDR3 DNA: TGTGCCAGTAGTATGACGGACATCTCTGGAAACACCATATATTTT; clone size: NA; D gene: NA; J gene: TRBJ1-3; V gene: TRBV19
CDR3 protein: CASSRTDSNQPQHF; CDR3 DNA: TGTGCCAGCTCCCGGACAGACAGCAATCAGCCCCAGCATTTT; clone size: once; D gene: NA; J gene: TRBJ1-5; V gene: TRBV18
CDR3 protein: CASSLRTGVSEKLFF; CDR3 DNA: TGTGCCAGCAGCCTTCGGACAGGGGTTTCGGAAAAACTGTTTTTT; clone size: NA; D gene: NA; J gene: TRBJ1-4; V gene: TRBV21-1
CDR3 protein: CASSPRTGSRTGELFF; CDR3 DNA: TGTGCCAGCAGCCCACGGACGGGGTCCCGCACCGGGGAGCTGTTTTTT; clone size: NA; D gene: NA; J gene: TRBJ2-2; V gene: TRBV5-4
CDR3 protein: CASRQVGGSYEQYF; CDR3 DNA: TGTGCCAGCAGACAGGTCGGGGGCTCCTACGAGCAGTACTTC; clone size: NA; D gene: NA; J gene: TRBJ2-7; V gene: TRBV6-5
CDR3 protein: CAWSGLVTDTQYF; CDR3 DNA: TGTGCCTGGAGTGGACTAGTCACAGATACGCAGTATTTT; clone size: NA; D gene: NA; J gene: TRBJ2-3; V gene: TRBV30
CDR3 protein: CASSQESWGQGDYEQYF; CDR3 DNA: TGTGCCAGCAGCCAAGAATCGTGGGGCCAGGGGGACTACGAGCAGTACTTC; clone size: NA; D gene: TRBD1; J gene: TRBJ2-7; V gene: TRBV4-2
CDR3 protein: CASKRDLNTEAFF; CDR3 DNA: TGTGCCAGCAAACGGGATTTGAACACTGAAGCTTTCTTT; clone size: NA; D gene: NA; J gene: TRBJ1-1; V gene: TRBV6-5
CDR3 protein: CASSYRHRDRDNQPQHF; CDR3 DNA: TGTGCCAGCAGTTACCGTCACCGGGACAGGGACAATCAGCCCCAGCATTTT; clone size: NA; D gene: TRBD1; J gene: TRBJ1-5; V gene: TRBV6-2/TRBV6-3